This TCR beta chain was sequenced for a study of cytomegalovirus exposure and HLA in healthy donors. Vbeta (60) and Jbeta (13) primers were used in the PCR. The protocol was immunoSEQ multiplex PCR, while the TCRdb copy is restricted to in-frame clones and leaves out a portion. Among under 200,000 clones listed, over 60% were seen once. In regard to this clone: Its antigen is undetermined.

Germline V gene lookup returns CDR1 SNHLY and CDR2 FYNNEI. Unmatched junction bases numbered 7, after V lost 9 bases and J lost 5 bases. The CDR3 contains 15 residues. Regarding donors, all were healthy bone marrow donors. Points from the study as a whole: Altogether, some 170 TCR beta chains were recorded as cytomegalovirus-associated. For most TCR beta V segments, an earlier analysis put the productive rate at about 90% or about 30% of the time.

The specimen sequenced was PBMCs. The source of this sequence is a girl between 10 and 17 years old in good health and CMV-seronegative. V usage is TRBV2 and J usage is TRBJ2-3, with 14 nucleotides matching TRBD2. The CDR3 protein is CASLGTSGGEDTQYF. CDR3 sequence (DNA): TGTGCCAGTCTTGGGACTAGCGGGGGTGAAGATACGCAGTATTTT.